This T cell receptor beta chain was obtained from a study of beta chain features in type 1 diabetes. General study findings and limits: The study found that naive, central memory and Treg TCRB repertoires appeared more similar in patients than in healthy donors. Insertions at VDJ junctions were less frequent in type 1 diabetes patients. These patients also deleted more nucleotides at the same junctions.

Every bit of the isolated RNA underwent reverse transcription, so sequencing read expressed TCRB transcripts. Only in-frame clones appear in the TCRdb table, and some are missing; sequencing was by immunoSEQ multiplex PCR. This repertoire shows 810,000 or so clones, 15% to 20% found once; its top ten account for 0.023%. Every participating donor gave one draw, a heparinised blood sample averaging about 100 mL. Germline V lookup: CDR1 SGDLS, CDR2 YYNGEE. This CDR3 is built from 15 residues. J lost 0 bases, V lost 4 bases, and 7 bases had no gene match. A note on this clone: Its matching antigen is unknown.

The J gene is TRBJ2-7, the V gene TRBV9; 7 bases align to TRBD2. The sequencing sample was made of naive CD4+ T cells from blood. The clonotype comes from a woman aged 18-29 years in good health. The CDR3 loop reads CASSPTSDISYEQYF. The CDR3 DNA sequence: TGTGCCAGCAGCCCTACTAGCGACATCTCCTACGAGCAGTACTTC.